The 10 T cell receptor beta chains reported below all come from one sample, sequenced in a study. TCRdb itself ran the 5' RACE reads through MiXCR, one entry per CDR3 protein. In the table there are about 40,000 distinct CDR3 sequences, 30% of which are singletons. What was sequenced was tumor-infiltrating memory CD4+ T cells sorted from the breast tumor. The subset is: memory CD4+ T cells, CD4+CD45RO+CD25-. The origin of the receptors is a female donor with breast cancer.

V and J are TRBV12-3 or TRBV12-4 and TRBJ2-3; D unclear. V lost 7 bases, J lost 4 bases, and 12 bases lay in between. The CDR3 contains 13 residues. The CDR3, as DNA: TGTGCCAGCACCCTGGGTGGGGCAGATACGCAGTATTTT. Its protein is CASTLGGADTQYF.

The V and J genes are TRBV18 and TRBJ2-3; TRBD2 might be the D (6 bases). Germline V gene data show CDR1 as KGHSH and CDR2 as LQKENI. Trimming cost V 6 bases and J 0 bases, with 13 bases left between them. There are 15 residues in the CDR3. Here the CDR3 DNA reads TGTGCCAGCTCCCCCCTTCGGGGGAGCACAGATACGCAGTATTTT. This codes for CASSPLRGSTDTQYF.

This clonotype was seen repeatedly, ten times or more. The chain joins TRBV20-1 to TRBJ1-2, with D unresolved. This CDR3 has 15 amino acids. CDR1 and CDR2 (germline): DFQATT, SNEGSKA (reference sequence). V dropped 2 bases and J dropped 2 bases, with 15 bases sitting between them. CDR3 coding DNA: TGCAGTGCTAGACGTCGGGGAGGCCAAAACTATGGCTACACCTTC. Its protein product is CSARRRGGQNYGYTF.

In its sample, this clonotype was seen a few times. The V gene is TRBV6-5, the J gene TRBJ2-2, with 8 bases identical to TRBD1. The CDR3 is 16 amino acids. Per germline, CDR1 MNHEY and CDR2 SVGAGI. J lost 4 bases, V lost 6 bases, and 10 bases had no gene match. This CDR3 is CASSPRTGLSTGELFF. CDR3 DNA: TGTGCCAGCAGCCCGAGGACAGGGCTGAGCACCGGGGAGCTGTTTTTT.

This clonotype was recorded a few times. A much larger clone differs by one base, so this may be a read error. This sequence joins TRBV7-3 and TRBJ2-1; D gene uncertain. This CDR3 has 15 amino acids. The V gene's germline CDR1 is SGHTA and CDR2 FQGTGA. The CDR3: CASSLTSSAYNGQFF. The CDR3 nucleotides are TGTGCCAGCAGCTTAACTAGCTCGGCCTACAATGGGCAGTTCTTC.

This clonotype came up a few times. The V gene is TRBV10-1, the J gene TRBJ2-3; D may be TRBD1 (6 bases). V shed 6 bases and J shed 2 bases, with 12 bases lying between them. The CDR3 is 14 residues long. CDR1 and CDR2 (germline): WNHNN, SYGVQD (reference sequence). The CDR3 nucleotides are TGCGCCAGCAGCCGGGACACTACCACAGATACGCAGTATTTT. It encodes CASSRDTTTDTQYF.

This chain uses TRBV7-3 with TRBJ1-6; 12 nucleotides line up with TRBD1. J lost 9 bases, V lost 1 base, and 1 base had no gene match. Germline V lookup: CDR1 SGHTA, CDR2 FQGTGA. The CDR3 length is 15 residues. The CDR3 here is CASSLMGQGASPLHF. The CDR3 coding sequence is TGTGCCAGCAGCTTAATGGGACAGGGGGCTTCACCCCTCCACTTT.

The genes are TRBV20-1 and TRBJ2-7, with 14 bases fitting TRBD2. The CDR3 spans 14 residues. V lost 1 base to trimming and J lost 5 bases; unmatched junction nucleotides: 1. Germline values: CDR1 DFQATT, CDR2 SNEGSKA (reference sequence). Written as DNA, the CDR3 is TGCAGTGCTAGAGGACTAGCGGGGGGGGACGAGCAGTACTTC. It specifies CSARGLAGGDEQYF.

As to this clonotype: Since the CDR3 does not end with the conserved phenylalanine or tryptophan, this likely comes from a read error. This chain uses TRBV4-1 with TRBJ2-5; 7 bases are a match to TRBD1. The CDR3 has 15 residues. With V trimmed by 1 base and J by 3 bases, 5 bases remained unmatched. Per the germline V gene, CDR1 is MGHRA and CDR2 is YSYEKL. CDR3 coding DNA: TGCGCCAGCAGCCAAGTGTCCGGGACAGAAGAGACCCAGTACTCC. This gives the protein CASSQVSGTEETQYS.

Of note for this clonotype: Germline is not matched at one junction end, which may reflect a read error. The rearrangement uses TRBV10-3 and TRBJ2-5; D is unclear. The CDR3 has 13 residues. The germline gives CDR1 ENHRY, CDR2 SYGVKD. The CDR3 DNA reads as TGTGCCATCAGTGAAGGGCCGGGCGAGACCCTGTACTTC. This encodes CAISEGPGETLYF.